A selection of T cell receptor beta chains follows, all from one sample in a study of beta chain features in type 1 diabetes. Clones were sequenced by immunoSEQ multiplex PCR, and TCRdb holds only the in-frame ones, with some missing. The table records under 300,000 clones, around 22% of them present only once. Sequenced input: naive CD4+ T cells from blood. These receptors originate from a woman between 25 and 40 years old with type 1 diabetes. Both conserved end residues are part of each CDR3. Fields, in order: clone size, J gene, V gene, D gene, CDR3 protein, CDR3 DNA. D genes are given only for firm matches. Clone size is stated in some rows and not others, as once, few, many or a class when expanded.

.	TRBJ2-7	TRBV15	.	CVHQGEQYF	TGTGTCCACCAGGGCGAGCAGTACTTC
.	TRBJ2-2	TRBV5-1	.	CASSLLITGELFF	TGCGCCAGCAGCTTGTTAATCACCGGGGAGCTGTTTTTT
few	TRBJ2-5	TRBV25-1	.	CASSPPRTVQETQYF	TGTGCCAGCAGTCCCCCGAGGACAGTTCAAGAGACCCAGTACTTC
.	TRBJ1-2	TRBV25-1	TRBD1	CASRETGGPNYGYTF	TGTGCCAGCAGGGAGACAGGGGGACCCAACTATGGCTACACCTTC
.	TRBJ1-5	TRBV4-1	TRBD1	CASRETGVNQPQHF	TGCGCCAGCAGAGAGACAGGGGTTAATCAGCCCCAGCATTTT
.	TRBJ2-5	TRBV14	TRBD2	CASSPGLAGETQYF	TGTGCCAGCAGCCCTGGACTAGCGGGCGAGACCCAGTACTTC
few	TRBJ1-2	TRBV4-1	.	CASSQGWGGGYGYTF	TGCGCCAGCAGCCAAGGATGGGGGGGTGGCTATGGCTACACCTTC
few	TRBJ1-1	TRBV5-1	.	CASSFVGANTEAFF	TGCGCCAGCAGCTTCGTGGGGGCGAACACTGAAGCTTTCTTT
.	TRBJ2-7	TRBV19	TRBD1	CASRQGTRSSYEQYF	TGTGCCAGCCGACAGGGGACAAGGAGCTCCTACGAGCAGTACTTC
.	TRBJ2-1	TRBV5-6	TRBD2	CASSVSIAGVSYNEQFF	TGTGCCAGCAGCGTGTCGATTGCGGGAGTCTCCTACAATGAGCAGTTCTTC
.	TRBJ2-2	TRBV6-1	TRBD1	CASSEQGAYTGELFF	TGTGCCAGCAGTGAACAGGGGGCTTACACCGGGGAGCTGTTTTTT
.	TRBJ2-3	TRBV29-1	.	CSVPTPTDTQYF	TGCAGCGTTCCGACTCCCACAGATACGCAGTATTTT
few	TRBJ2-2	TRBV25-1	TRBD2	CASSPPGGRADTGELFF	TGTGCCAGCAGCCCTCCAGGCGGGAGGGCGGACACCGGGGAGCTGTTTTTT
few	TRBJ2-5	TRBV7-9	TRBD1	CASSLRQGSMAETQYF	TGTGCCAGCAGCTTGAGACAGGGGAGTATGGCGGAGACCCAGTACTTC
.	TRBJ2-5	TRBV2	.	CASRESAPQYF	TGTGCCAGCAGGGAGAGTGCGCCCCAGTACTTC
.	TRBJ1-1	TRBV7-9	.	CASSLDSFATEAFF	TGTGCCAGCAGCTTAGACTCCTTCGCCACTGAAGCTTTCTTT
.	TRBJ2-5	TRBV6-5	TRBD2	CASSTPSGGQETQYF	TGTGCCAGCAGTACCCCTAGCGGAGGACAAGAGACCCAGTACTTC
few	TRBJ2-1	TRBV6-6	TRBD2	CASSYSGSSYNEQFF	TGTGCCAGCAGTTATAGCGGGAGCTCCTACAATGAGCAGTTCTTC
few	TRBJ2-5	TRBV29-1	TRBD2	CSVVGGLAGAGETQYF	TGCAGCGTTGTTGGAGGACTAGCGGGAGCCGGGGAGACCCAGTACTTC
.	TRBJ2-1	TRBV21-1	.	CASSPEKHDEQFF	TGTGCCAGCAGCCCCGAAAAACATGATGAGCAGTTCTTC
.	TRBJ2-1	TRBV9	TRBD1	CASSTDRGSYNEQFF	TGTGCCAGCAGCACGGACAGGGGGAGCTACAATGAGCAGTTCTTC
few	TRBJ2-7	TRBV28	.	CASSPGSSPYEQYF	TGTGCCAGCAGTCCAGGGTCCTCCCCCTACGAGCAGTACTTC
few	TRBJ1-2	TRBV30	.	CAWNRADGYTF	TGTGCCTGGAACAGGGCGGATGGCTACACCTTC
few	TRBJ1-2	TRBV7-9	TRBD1	CASSFDKGAYGYTF	TGTGCCAGCAGCTTTGATAAGGGGGCCTATGGCTACACCTTC
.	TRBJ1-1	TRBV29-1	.	CSLTGANTEAFF	TGCTCCCTGACAGGCGCGAACACTGAAGCTTTCTTT
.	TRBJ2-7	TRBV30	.	CAWSVFVVGSAFSYEQYF	TGTGCCTGGAGTGTATTTGTGGTGGGTAGCGCGTTCTCCTACGAGCAGTACTTC
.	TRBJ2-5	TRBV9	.	CASSVEGPETQYF	TGTGCCAGCAGCGTCGAGGGTCCAGAGACCCAGTACTTC
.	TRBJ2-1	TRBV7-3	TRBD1	CASSRDRGDNEQFF	TGTGCCAGCAGCCGGGACAGGGGAGACAATGAGCAGTTCTTC
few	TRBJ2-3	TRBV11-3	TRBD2	CASSLASGRSDTQYF	TGTGCCAGCAGCCTAGCTAGCGGGAGGTCAGATACGCAGTATTTT